This T cell receptor (beta chain) was retrieved from a study of control samples from healthy donors and cancer patients. The protocol was immunoSEQ multiplex PCR, while the TCRdb copy is restricted to in-frame clones and leaves out a portion. This sample has roughly 120,000 clones, with about nine tenths found just once. The CDR3 extends over 12 amino acids. V lost 8 bases, J lost 0 bases, and 10 bases lay in between. Per germline, CDR1 GTSNPN and CDR2 SVGIG (reference sequence). Sequences were obtained from blood. The TCR originated in a young woman in good health. This chain connects TRBV30 to TRBJ1-1; D ambiguous. CDR3 amino acids: CAGMQLNTEAFF. The DNA for the CDR3 is TGTGCCGGCATGCAGTTGAACACTGAAGCTTTCTTT.